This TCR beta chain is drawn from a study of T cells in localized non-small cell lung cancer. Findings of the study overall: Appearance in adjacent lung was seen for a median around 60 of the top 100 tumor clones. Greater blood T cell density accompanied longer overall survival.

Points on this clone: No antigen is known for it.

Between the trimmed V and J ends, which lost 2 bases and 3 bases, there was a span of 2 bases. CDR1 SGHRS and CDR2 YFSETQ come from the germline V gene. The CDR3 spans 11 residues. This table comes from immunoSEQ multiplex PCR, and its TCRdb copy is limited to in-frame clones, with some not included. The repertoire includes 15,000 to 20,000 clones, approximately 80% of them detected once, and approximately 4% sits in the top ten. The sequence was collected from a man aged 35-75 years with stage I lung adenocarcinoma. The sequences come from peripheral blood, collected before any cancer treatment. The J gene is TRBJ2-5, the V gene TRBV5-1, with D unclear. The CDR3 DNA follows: TGCGCCAGCAGCTTTAAAGAGACCCAGTACTTC. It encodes CASSFKETQYF.